A selection of T cell receptor beta chains follows, all from one sample in a study of shared clonotypes between healthy human individuals. Generated by immunoSEQ multiplex PCR, the TCRdb table keeps only in-frame clones and is missing some. This sample has about 470,000 clones, with roughly 77% found just once. The specimen was PBMCs. These receptors were obtained from a woman aged 40 to 50 in good health. Some clones in this sample may be carry-over from other donors' samples. Both conserved end residues are part of each CDR3. A D gene is named only where the DNA matches it firmly.

J | D | V | CDR3
TRBJ2-2 | NA | TRBV11-2 | CASRDLNTGELFF
TRBJ2-1 | TRBD2 | TRBV28 | CASSLGLAGDPGVNEQFF
TRBJ2-7 | NA | TRBV4-1 | CASSQDLVETPGQYF
TRBJ2-2 | NA | TRBV9 | CASSVTQINTGELFF
TRBJ2-3 | TRBD1 | TRBV5-6 | CASSLSGQAMDTQYF
TRBJ2-3 | TRBD2 | TRBV7-3 | CASSLLAGGADTQYF
TRBJ1-4 | NA | TRBV6-5 | CASSPDSLGEKLFF
TRBJ1-2 | NA | TRBV6-5 | CASSYSGGNFGYTF
TRBJ2-2 | NA | TRBV10-3 | CAITQIDGNTGELFF
TRBJ1-5 | NA | TRBV7-2 | CASSSGQGQPQHF
TRBJ2-3 | NA | TRBV15 | CATSRDLSGSTDTQYF
TRBJ1-4 | NA | TRBV6-5 | CASQGLSEKLFF
TRBJ1-5 | NA | TRBV15 | CATSSRRTVVEAISNQPQHF
TRBJ1-5 | NA | TRBV18 | CASSPDRRQPQHF
TRBJ1-4 | TRBD1 | TRBV28 | CASSRQGTNEKLFF
TRBJ1-2 | NA | TRBV18 | CASSPTTQASQDF
NA | TRBD1 | TRBV10-3 | CAISSPYGQGYYEQYF
TRBJ2-7 | NA | TRBV5-1 | CASSGGQRASEQYF
TRBJ1-5 | TRBD1 | TRBV7-7 | CASRDTGGTSNQPQHF
TRBJ2-3 | NA | TRBV7-8 | CASSLAPSSASTDTQYF
TRBJ2-5 | NA | TRBV4-1 | CASSRFGLQETQYF
TRBJ1-3 | NA | TRBV19 | CASSIQEAGNTIYF
TRBJ1-2 | TRBD1 | TRBV5-1 | CASSLQPGTGGAKDGYTF
TRBJ1-5 | NA | TRBV27 | CASSFNSFNQPQHF
TRBJ2-3 | TRBD2 | TRBV19 | CASSTAARGTSARDTQYF
TRBJ2-2 | NA | TRBV7-2 | CASSYRAGGPVGELFF
TRBJ2-3 | TRBD2 | TRBV11-3 | CASSLGLADTDTQYF
TRBJ2-1 | TRBD2 | TRBV2 | CASKAGGSYNEQFF
TRBJ1-5 | NA | TRBV4-1 | CASSQERPSPQHF
TRBJ2-1 | NA | TRBV7-9 | CASSPPPWMRDSYNEQFF
TRBJ1-2 | TRBD1 | TRBV6-1 | CASSADREVYGYTF
TRBJ1-2 | NA | TRBV19 | CASNPGLNYGYTF
TRBJ1-5 | TRBD1 | TRBV10-1 | CASSFDRGISDNQPQHF
TRBJ2-1 | NA | TRBV6-4 | CASSEAPLNEQFF
TRBJ2-5 | TRBD2 | TRBV27 | CASSLASGRQETQYF
TRBJ1-4 | TRBD1 | TRBV5-6 | CASSFSGTGSKGEKLFF
TRBJ1-5 | NA | TRBV29-1 | CSVKAGSNQPQHF
TRBJ2-2 | NA | TRBV18 | CASSPPGNTGELFF
TRBJ1-2 | NA | TRBV5-1 | CASSLDHGESYGYTF
TRBJ2-3 | NA | TRBV7-9 | CASSPATPGTDTQYF
TRBJ2-4 | NA | TRBV2 | CASSEWRLSRENIQYF
TRBJ1-2 | TRBD1 | TRBV7-2 | CASSLAMTGGYGYTF
TRBJ2-1 | TRBD2 | TRBV28 | CASGVAGVGYNEQFF
TRBJ2-1 | NA | TRBV2 | CASSGTFYNEQFF
TRBJ2-5 | NA | TRBV28 | CASSLGNRETQYF
TRBJ1-1 | NA | TRBV6-6 | CASRTGPPFYPAFF
TRBJ2-1 | NA | TRBV18 | CASSGLGGNEQFF
TRBJ2-1 | NA | TRBV19 | CASSQRGAAFDEQFF
TRBJ2-3 | TRBD2 | TRBV7-8 | CASTVGTTTDTQYF
TRBJ2-7 | NA | TRBV20-1 | CSASPVEQYF
TRBJ2-5 | NA | TRBV19 | CASSTPRGETQYF
TRBJ2-4 | TRBD1 | TRBV19 | CASSITGAQNIQYF
TRBJ2-7 | TRBD1 | TRBV7-9 | CASSDRDYEQYF
TRBJ2-3 | NA | TRBV6-1 | CASSEVWSTDTQYF